This T cell receptor (beta chain) was sequenced for a study of cytomegalovirus exposure and HLA in healthy donors. This clone is labeled hyperexpanded (1% or more). Its matching antigen is unknown. Findings of the study overall: Reported performance of the classifier showed diagnosis of cytomegalovirus status with high specificity and sensitivity. As immune exposure information, only CMV serostatus was available. Highest at DRB1 and lowest at HLA-C, TCR association rates differed among HLA loci in a later analysis.

The PCR was carried out with 60 Vbeta primers and 13 Jbeta primers. Only in-frame clones appear in the TCRdb table, and some are missing; sequencing was by immunoSEQ multiplex PCR. The sample holds 150,000 to 180,000 clones, roughly 80% seen once. The sequence derives from a man aged 25 to 45 in good health and CMV-seropositive. The sequencing sample was made of PBMCs.

CDR3 region: CASSISSGSATGELFF. In DNA, the CDR3 is TGTGCCAGCAGCATTTCTAGCGGGAGTGCCACCGGGGAGCTGTTTTTT. The chain couples TRBV11-3 to TRBJ2-2; 10 bases match TRBD2. The germline V gene encodes CDR1 SGHNT and CDR2 YENEEA. Trimming removed 5 bases from V and 4 bases from J; junction bases left unmatched: 7. This CDR3 comprises 16 residues. Supplemented by reference TRBV11-3 and TRBJ2-2, the full variable domain reads EAGVVQSPRYKIIEKKQPVAFWCNPISGHNTLYWYLQNLGQGPELLIRYENEEAVDDSQLPKDRFSAERLKGVDSTLKIQPAELGDSAVYLCASSISSGSATGELFFGEGSRLTVL.